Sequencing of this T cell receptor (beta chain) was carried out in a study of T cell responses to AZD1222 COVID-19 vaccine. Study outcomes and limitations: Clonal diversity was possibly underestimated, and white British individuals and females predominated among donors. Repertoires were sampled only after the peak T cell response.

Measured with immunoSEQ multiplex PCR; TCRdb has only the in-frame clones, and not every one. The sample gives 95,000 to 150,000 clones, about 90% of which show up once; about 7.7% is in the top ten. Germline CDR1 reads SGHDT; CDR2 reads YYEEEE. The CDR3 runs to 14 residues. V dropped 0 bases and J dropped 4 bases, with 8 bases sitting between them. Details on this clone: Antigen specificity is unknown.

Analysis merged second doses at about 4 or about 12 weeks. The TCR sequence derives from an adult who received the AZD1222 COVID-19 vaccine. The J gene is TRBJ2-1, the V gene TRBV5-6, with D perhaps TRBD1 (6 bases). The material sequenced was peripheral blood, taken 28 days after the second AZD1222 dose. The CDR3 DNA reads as TGTGCCAGCAGCTTGGGGGGGCCTTACAATGAGCAGTTCTTC. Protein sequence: CASSLGGPYNEQFF. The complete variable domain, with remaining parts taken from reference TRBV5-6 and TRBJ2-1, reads DAGVTQSPTHLIKTRGQQVTLRCSPKSGHDTVSWYQQALGQGPQFIFQYYEEEERQRGNFPDRFSGHQFPNYSSELNVNALLLGDSALYLCASSLGGPYNEQFFGPGTRLTVL.